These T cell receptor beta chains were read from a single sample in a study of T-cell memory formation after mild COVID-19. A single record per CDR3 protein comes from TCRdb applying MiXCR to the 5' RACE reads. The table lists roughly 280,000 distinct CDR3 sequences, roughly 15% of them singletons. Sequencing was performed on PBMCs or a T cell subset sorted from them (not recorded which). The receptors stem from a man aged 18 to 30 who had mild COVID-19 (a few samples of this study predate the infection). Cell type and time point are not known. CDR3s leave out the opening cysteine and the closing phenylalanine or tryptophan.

cdr3_aa: ASSHSPGSYNSPLH
v_call: TRBV7-9

cdr3_aa: ASSLTGYGYT
v_call: TRBV5-6

cdr3_aa: AIQGEKNIQY
v_call: TRBV10-3

cdr3_aa: ASSQAPGGRGNTDTQY
v_call: TRBV4-3

cdr3_aa: ASSQSRDRSKTTDNEQF
v_call: TRBV14

cdr3_aa: ASSLAPSLQETQY
v_call: TRBV7-2

cdr3_aa: ASSHTTGGNYGYT
v_call: TRBV9

cdr3_aa: ASSQGPRGTPPHEQY
v_call: TRBV4-1

cdr3_aa: ASSLNFRGEQY
v_call: TRBV27

cdr3_aa: ASSPEGTREAF
v_call: TRBV18